The sequence of this T cell receptor beta chain was determined in a study of blood T cell repertoires in COVID-19. Study-level information: The United States, Italy and Spain were the sources of the acute and convalescent COVID-19 samples. The cDNA or gDNA used as material had been derived from T cells, B-cell-depleted T cells, or PBMCs.

The J segment lost 0 bases and the V segment lost 0 bases, leaving 9 bases of the junction unmatched. The V gene's germline CDR1 is LGHNA and CDR2 YNFKEQ. This CDR3 is 19 amino acids long. Original data processing: For nucleated cells, counts were estimated from reference gene primer amplification. Sequencing used immunoSEQ multiplex PCR; TCRdb keeps in-frame clones, though not all of them. That table supplies the V and J calls and clone size; D and trimming were determined from the DNA. The data hold hundreds of thousands of clones, with around 85% observed a single time. Input material: peripheral blood. This clonotype was sampled from a man aged 80 or over with acute or convalescent COVID-19. The genes are TRBV4-2 and TRBJ2-1, with 9 positions matching TRBD2. The CDR3 DNA follows: TGTGCCAGCAGCCAAGATTTCGGCGGGAGGGCGGGCTCCTACAATGAGCAGTTCTTC. The encoded protein is CASSQDFGGRAGSYNEQFF.